The text below deals with one T cell receptor beta chain. Its target is not known. The sequenced template was cDNA made from the entire isolated RNA. The average output of naive, central memory and regulatory T cell samples was several million reads. Sequenced by immunoSEQ multiplex PCR; TCRdb stores in-frame clones only, minus some. The sample comprises about 340,000 clones, approximately 13% of which are singletons, and about 0.016% rests with the top ten. These data originate in a study of beta chain features in type 1 diabetes. Study in general: Patients shared similar age, gender and cell yields with healthy donors.

Germline values: CDR1 SGHTA, CDR2 FQGNSA. The CDR3 extends over 15 amino acids. Trimming at V came to 3 bases and at J to 0 bases, leaving 4 bases not matched to a gene. One heparinised blood draw averaging about 116 mL was given by each donor. Sorted CD4+ subsets: naive, central memory, regulatory, stem cell-like memory (CD45RO/CCR7/CD25/CD127/CD95/CD27 panel). Regarding the study as a whole: Shortening of TCRB CDR3s, moderate but significant, appeared in all four CD4+ subsets of Type 1 diabetes patients.

The sample comprised naive CD4+ T cells from blood. The genes are TRBV7-2 and TRBJ1-1; 7 positions agree with TRBD1. This clonotype was obtained from a young woman with type 1 diabetes. Written as DNA, the CDR3 is TGTGCCAGCAGCTTCCGGACAGGTTTGAACACTGAAGCTTTCTTT. Its translation is CASSFRTGLNTEAFF.